This passage covers 8 T cell receptor beta chains from one sample sequenced in a study of T cell responses to AZD1222 COVID-19 vaccine (dated by TCRdb to the early 2020s). The time point label for this specimen denotes: baseline before first vaccination. Library preparation was by the immunoSEQ multiplex PCR assay. TCRdb holds this immuneACCESS table with in-frame rearrangements only. Some clones are missing; in checked studies, unresolved V genes explain under half, and the rest has no known cause. The table for this sample lists under 200,000 clones; approximately 89% of them were counted only once. Less than 5.5% of the sample belongs to the ten largest clones. This sample comprised peripheral blood, obtained on day 0 of AZD1222 vaccination. All receptors come from an adult in good health.

The chain's CDR3 is CASHKVAKNIQYF. CDR3 DNA sequence: TGTGCCAGCCACAAGGTAGCCAAAAACATTCAGTACTTC. J is TRBJ2-4 and V is TRBV28; D gene ambiguous. This CDR3 has 13 amino acids. From germline, CDR1 is MDHEN and CDR2 SYDVKM. Trimming removed 8 bases at V and 0 bases at J, with 8 bases between.

The chain combines TRBV21-1 with TRBJ1-2; the table gives TRBD1 as D, unverified against the DNA. TRBV21-1 is labeled a pseudogene. The CDR3 is 16 amino acids. In nucleotides, the CDR3 is TGTGCCAGCAGCAAAGTAAGGGGTTCGGTATTTCATGGCTACACCTTC. It codes for CASSKVRGSVFHGYTF.

This clone was recorded once. This chain links TRBV3-1 (or the pseudogene TRBV3-2) with TRBJ2-7; TRBD2 might be the D (6 bases). Trimming pared 4 bases from V and 3 bases from J, leaving 10 bases between. The CDR3 loop spans 13 amino acids. The germline CDR1 and CDR2 sequences are LGHDT and YNNKEL (reference sequence). For the CDR3, the DNA is TGTGCCAGCAGCCTTAGCGGAGACTACGAGCAGTACTTC. It is translated as CASSLSGDYEQYF.

This rearrangement joins TRBV5-1 to TRBJ2-7, with TRBD1 as a possible D gene (6 bases). V was shortened by 4 bases and J by 6 bases, with 17 bases between the two germline ends. Germline-derived CDR1 and CDR2 are SGHRS and YFSETQ. This CDR3 is 14 amino acids long. The CDR3 loop is CASSVRTANSEQYF. The CDR3 DNA is TGCGCCAGCAGCGTTCGGACAGCTAACTCCGAGCAGTACTTC.

The chain uses TRBV9 and TRBJ1-2, with D tentatively TRBD1 (5 bases). The CDR3 has 12 residues. The ends were cut back, 4 bases at V and 14 bases at J, with 18 bases in the middle. The V gene's germline CDR1 is SGDLS and CDR2 YYNGEE. Written as DNA, the CDR3 is TGTGCCAGCAGCCGGGGCCTTTCTACGGAAACCTTC. It codes for CASSRGLSTETF.

The rearrangement links TRBV6-4 to TRBJ2-1; D call uncertain. Germline V gene sequence: CDR1 MRHNA, CDR2 SNTAGT. The CDR3 consists of 13 residues. Trimming took 3 bases from V and 10 from J, leaving 13 bases between them. The chain's CDR3 is CASSEGSEGEQFF. CDR3 DNA: TGTGCCAGCAGTGAGGGGTCAGAAGGGGAGCAGTTCTTC.

CDR3 nucleotides: TGTGCCAGCAGCCAAAAACTAGCTCTAACCTACGAGCAGTACTTC. Amino acids: CASSQKLALTYEQYF. The chain employs TRBV3-1 (or the pseudogene TRBV3-2) and TRBJ2-7, with D possibly matching TRBD2 (6 bases). This CDR3 is 15 amino acids long. With 2 bases removed from V and 2 bases from J, the gap between germline ends came to 13 bases. Germline CDR1 LGHDT, CDR2 YNNKEL (reference sequence).

This clone was found once. The V gene is TRBV5-1, the J gene TRBJ1-6; D gene ambiguous. V was pared by 5 bases and J by 9 bases, with 12 bases between. Germline CDR1 is SGHRS and CDR2 is YFSETQ. The CDR3 is made up of 13 amino acids. CDR3 region: CASRTDESSPLHF. The DNA for the CDR3 is TGCGCCAGCAGGACGGACGAAAGTTCACCCCTCCACTTT.